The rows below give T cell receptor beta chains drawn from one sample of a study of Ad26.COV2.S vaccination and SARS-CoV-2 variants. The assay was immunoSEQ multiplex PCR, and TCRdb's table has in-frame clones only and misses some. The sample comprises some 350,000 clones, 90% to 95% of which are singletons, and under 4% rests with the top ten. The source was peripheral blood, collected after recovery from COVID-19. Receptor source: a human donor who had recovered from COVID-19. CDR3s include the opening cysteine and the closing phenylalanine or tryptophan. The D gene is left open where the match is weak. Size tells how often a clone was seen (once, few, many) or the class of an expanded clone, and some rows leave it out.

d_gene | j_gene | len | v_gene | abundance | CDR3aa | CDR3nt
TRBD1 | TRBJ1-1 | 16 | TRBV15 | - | CATSRATGRGNTEAFF | TGTGCCACCAGCAGAGCGACAGGGAGGGGGAACACTGAAGCTTTCTTT
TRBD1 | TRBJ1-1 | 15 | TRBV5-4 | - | CASSRGQGMNTEAFF | TGTGCCAGCAGCCGGGGACAGGGTATGAACACTGAAGCTTTCTTT
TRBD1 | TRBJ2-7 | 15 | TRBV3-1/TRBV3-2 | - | CASSPIDRAAYEQYF | TGTGCCAGCAGCCCAATCGACAGGGCTGCCTACGAGCAGTACTTC
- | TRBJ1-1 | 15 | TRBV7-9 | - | CASSPRQEMNTEAFF | TGTGCCAGCAGCCCTAGACAAGAAATGAACACTGAAGCTTTCTTT
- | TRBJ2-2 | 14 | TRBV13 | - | CASSPTLNTGELFF | TGTGCCAGCAGCCCCACACTTAACACCGGGGAGCTGTTTTTT
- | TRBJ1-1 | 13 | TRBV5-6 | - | CASSLGRNTEAFF | TGTGCCAGCAGCTTGGGAAGGAACACTGAAGCTTTCTTT
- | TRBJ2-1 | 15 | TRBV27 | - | CASSDGLWSYNEQFF | TGTGCCAGCAGTGATGGGTTATGGTCCTACAATGAGCAGTTCTTC
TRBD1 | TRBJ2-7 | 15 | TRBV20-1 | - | CSASPGTGINYEQYF | TGCAGTGCTAGTCCGGGGACAGGGATCAACTACGAGCAGTACTTC
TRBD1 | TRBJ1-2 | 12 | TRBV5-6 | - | CASSGGGDGYTF | TGTGCCAGCAGCGGAGGGGGCGATGGCTACACCTTC
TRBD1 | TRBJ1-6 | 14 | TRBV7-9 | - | CASSRQGLGSPLHF | TGTGCCAGCAGCCGACAGGGCCTTGGTTCACCCCTCCACTTT
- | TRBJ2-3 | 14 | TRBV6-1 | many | CASSEGPETDTQYF | TGTGCCAGCAGTGAGGGTCCGGAGACAGATACGCAGTATTTT
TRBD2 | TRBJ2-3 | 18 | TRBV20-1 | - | CSASDGTSGFWATDTQYF | TGCAGTGCTAGTGACGGGACTAGCGGGTTTTGGGCCACAGATACGCAGTATTTT
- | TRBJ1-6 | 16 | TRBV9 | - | CASSVGAGLNNSPLHF | TGTGCCAGCAGCGTAGGGGCAGGACTCAATAATTCACCCCTCCACTTT
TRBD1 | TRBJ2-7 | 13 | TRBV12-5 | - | CASGRQGLWEQYF | TGTGCTAGTGGGAGACAGGGTCTGTGGGAGCAGTACTTC
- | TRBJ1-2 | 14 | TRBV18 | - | CASSPESGYYGYTF | TGTGCCAGCTCACCCGAAAGTGGGTACTATGGCTACACCTTC
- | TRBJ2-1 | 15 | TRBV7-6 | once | CASSFAGDIYNEQFF | TGTGCCAGCAGCTTCGCGGGGGACATTTACAATGAGCAGTTCTTC
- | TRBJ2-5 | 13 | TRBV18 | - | CASSFGDQETQYF | TGTGCCAGCTCATTTGGGGATCAAGAGACCCAGTACTTC
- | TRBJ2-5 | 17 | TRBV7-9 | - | CASSSSLDLAPVETQYF | TGTGCCAGCAGCTCCTCCCTCGACTTAGCCCCAGTGGAGACCCAGTACTTC
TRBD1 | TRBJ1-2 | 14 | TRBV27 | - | CASSPGQGNYGYTF | TGTGCCAGCAGTCCGGGACAGGGGAACTATGGCTACACCTTC
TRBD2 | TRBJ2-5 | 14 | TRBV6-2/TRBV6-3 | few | CASSQGLAYETQYF | TGTGCCAGCAGTCAAGGACTAGCGTATGAGACCCAGTACTTC
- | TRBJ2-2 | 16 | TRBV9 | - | CASSVPMGLNTGELFF | TGTGCCAGCAGCGTACCCATGGGACTCAACACCGGGGAGCTGTTTTTT
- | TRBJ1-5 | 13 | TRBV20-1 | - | CSASQGRDQPQHF | TGCAGTGCTAGTCAGGGGAGGGATCAGCCCCAGCATTTT
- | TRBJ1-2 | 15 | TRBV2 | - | CASSEGQVNVYGYTF | TGTGCCAGCAGTGAAGGACAGGTCAACGTCTATGGCTACACCTTC
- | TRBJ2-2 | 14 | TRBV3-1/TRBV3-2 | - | CASSHVRRTGELFF | TGTGCCAGCAGCCACGTGCGGCGGACCGGGGAGCTGTTTTTT
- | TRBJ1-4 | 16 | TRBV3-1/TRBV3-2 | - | CASSQNPGETNEKLFF | TGTGCCAGCAGCCAAAATCCAGGGGAAACTAATGAAAAACTGTTTTTT
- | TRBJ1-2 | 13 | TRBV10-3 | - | CAISDEGYYGYTF | TGTGCCATCAGTGATGAGGGTTACTATGGCTACACCTTC
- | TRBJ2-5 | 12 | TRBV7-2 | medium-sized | CASSRDRPTQYF | TGTGCCAGCAGTCGCGACAGGCCCACCCAGTACTTC
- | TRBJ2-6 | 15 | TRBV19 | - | CASSIAHSGANVLTF | TGTGCCAGTAGTATAGCCCACTCTGGGGCCAACGTCCTGACTTTC
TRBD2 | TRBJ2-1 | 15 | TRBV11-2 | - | CASSPAGLAGREQFF | TGTGCCAGCAGCCCGGCTGGACTAGCGGGTCGGGAGCAGTTCTTC
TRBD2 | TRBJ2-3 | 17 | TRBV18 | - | CASSPLVAGGLRDTQYF | TGTGCCAGCTCACCATTAGTAGCGGGGGGGCTGAGAGATACGCAGTATTTT
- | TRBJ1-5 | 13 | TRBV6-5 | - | CASSYTPSQPQHF | TGTGCCAGCAGTTACACCCCCTCTCAGCCCCAGCATTTT
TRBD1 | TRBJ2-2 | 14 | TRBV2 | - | CASGPGQGIGELFF | TGTGCCAGCGGGCCGGGACAGGGTATCGGGGAGCTGTTTTTT
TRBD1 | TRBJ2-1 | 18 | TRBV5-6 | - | CASSLNYRQGERYNEQFF | TGTGCCAGCAGCTTGAACTACCGACAGGGTGAGCGCTACAATGAGCAGTTCTTC
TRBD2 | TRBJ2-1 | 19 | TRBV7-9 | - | CASSRIGLAGGSFYNEQFF | TGTGCCAGCAGCCGAATAGGACTAGCGGGGGGCAGCTTCTACAATGAGCAGTTCTTC
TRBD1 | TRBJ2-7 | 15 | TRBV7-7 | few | CASSLGAGGGYEQYF | TGTGCTAGCAGCTTAGGGGCAGGGGGCGGATACGAGCAGTACTTC
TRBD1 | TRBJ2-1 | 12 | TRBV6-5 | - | CASADRVDEQFF | TGTGCCAGCGCCGACAGGGTTGATGAGCAGTTCTTC
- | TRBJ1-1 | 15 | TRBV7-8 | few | CASSASRVMYTEAFF | TGTGCCAGCTCAGCTTCTCGGGTGATGTACACTGAAGCTTTCTTT
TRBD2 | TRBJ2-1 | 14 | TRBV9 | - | CASSVGGTSNEQFF | TGTGCCAGCAGCGTAGGGGGGACTAGCAATGAGCAGTTCTTC
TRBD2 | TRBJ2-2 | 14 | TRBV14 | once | CASSFGGATGELFF | TGTGCCAGCAGTTTCGGGGGGGCCACCGGGGAGCTGTTTTTT
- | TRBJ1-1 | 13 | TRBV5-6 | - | CASSLAGRSEAFF | TGTGCCAGCAGCTTGGCCGGGAGATCTGAAGCTTTCTTT
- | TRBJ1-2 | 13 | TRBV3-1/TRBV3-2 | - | CASSLHPTAGYTF | TGTGCCAGCAGCCTCCACCCGACGGCAGGCTACACCTTC
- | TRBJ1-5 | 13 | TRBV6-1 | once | CASSEGGNQPQHF | TGTGCCAGCAGTGAAGGAGGAAATCAGCCCCAGCATTTT
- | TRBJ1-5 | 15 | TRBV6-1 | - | CASSEVGGAGQPQHF | TGTGCCAGCAGTGAAGTTGGGGGCGCGGGTCAGCCCCAGCATTTT
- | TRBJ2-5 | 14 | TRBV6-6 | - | CASSYSSRLETQYF | TGTGCCAGCAGTTACTCTAGCAGGCTAGAGACCCAGTACTTC
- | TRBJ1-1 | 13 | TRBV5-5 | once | CASSLRGMTEAFF | TGTGCCAGCAGCTTGCGGGGGATGACTGAAGCTTTCTTT
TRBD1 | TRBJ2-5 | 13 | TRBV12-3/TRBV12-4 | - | CASRDRGRETQYF | TGTGCCAGCAGGGACAGGGGACGAGAGACCCAGTACTTC
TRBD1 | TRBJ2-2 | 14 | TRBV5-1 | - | CASRLGQTTGELFF | TGCGCCAGCAGGCTGGGACAGACCACCGGGGAGCTGTTTTTT
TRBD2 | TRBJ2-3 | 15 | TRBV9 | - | CASSDSSGGTDTQYF | TGTGCCAGCAGCGATTCTAGCGGGGGCACAGATACGCAGTATTTT
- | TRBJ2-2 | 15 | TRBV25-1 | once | CASSDSRSWTGELFF | TGTGCCAGCAGTGATTCTAGGTCGTGGACGGGGGAGCTGTTTTTT
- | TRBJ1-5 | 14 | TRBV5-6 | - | CASTRGASNQPQHF | TGTGCCAGCACCCGGGGGGCGAGCAATCAGCCCCAGCATTTT
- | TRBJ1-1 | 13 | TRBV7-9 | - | CASSVDGNTEAFF | TGTGCCAGCAGCGTCGACGGGAACACTGAAGCTTTCTTT
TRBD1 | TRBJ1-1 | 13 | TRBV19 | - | CASSRDRTTEAFF | TGTGCCAGTAGCCGGGACAGGACGACTGAAGCTTTCTTT
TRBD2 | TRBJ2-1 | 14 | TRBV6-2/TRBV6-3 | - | CASSYIAGEGMEFF | TGTGCCAGCAGTTACATAGCGGGGGAAGGTATGGAGTTCTTC
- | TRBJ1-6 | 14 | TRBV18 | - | CASSPSGLNSPLHF | TGTGCCAGCTCACCCAGTGGGTTGAATTCACCCCTCCACTTT